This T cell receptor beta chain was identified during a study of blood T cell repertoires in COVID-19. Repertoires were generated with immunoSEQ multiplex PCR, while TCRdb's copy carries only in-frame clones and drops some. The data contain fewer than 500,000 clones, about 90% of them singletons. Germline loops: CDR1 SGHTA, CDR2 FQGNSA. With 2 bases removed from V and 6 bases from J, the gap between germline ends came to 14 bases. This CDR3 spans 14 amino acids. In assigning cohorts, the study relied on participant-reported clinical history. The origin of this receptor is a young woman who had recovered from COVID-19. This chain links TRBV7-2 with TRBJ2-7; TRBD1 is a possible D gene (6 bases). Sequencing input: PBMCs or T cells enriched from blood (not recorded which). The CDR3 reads CASSLQGWGFEQYF. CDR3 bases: TGTGCCAGCAGCTTACAGGGGTGGGGGTTCGAGCAGTACTTC.